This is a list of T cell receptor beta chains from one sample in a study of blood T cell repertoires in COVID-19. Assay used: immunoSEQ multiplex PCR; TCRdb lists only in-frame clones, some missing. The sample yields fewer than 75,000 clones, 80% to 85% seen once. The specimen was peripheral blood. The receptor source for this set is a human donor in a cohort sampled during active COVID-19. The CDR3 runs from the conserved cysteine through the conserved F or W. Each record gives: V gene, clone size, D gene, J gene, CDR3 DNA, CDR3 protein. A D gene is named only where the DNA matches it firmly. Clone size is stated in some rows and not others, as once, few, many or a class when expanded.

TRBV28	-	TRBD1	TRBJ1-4	TGTGCCAGCAGCCCGGGGACAGTAATTGGTGAAAAACTGTTTTTT	CASSPGTVIGEKLFF
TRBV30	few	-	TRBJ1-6	TGTGCCTGGAACGGACTGTTAACAGGGTCGCCTAATTCACCCCTCCACTTT	CAWNGLLTGSPNSPLHF
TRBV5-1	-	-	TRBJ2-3	TGCGCCAGCAGCTCGGGACTCCGCACAGATACGCAGTATTTT	CASSSGLRTDTQYF
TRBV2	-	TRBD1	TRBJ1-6	TGTGCCAGCAGTGACCTATCGACAGGGGGAAATTCACCCCTCCACTTT	CASSDLSTGGNSPLHF
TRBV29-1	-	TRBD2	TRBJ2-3	TGCAGCGTTGATAGGATCGGAAGCGGGGGTAGGACAGATACGCAGTATTTT	CSVDRIGSGGRTDTQYF
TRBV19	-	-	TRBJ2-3	TGTGCCAGTAGTATAGCTTGGCAGGGTGATGAGTCAGATACGCAGTATTTT	CASSIAWQGDESDTQYF
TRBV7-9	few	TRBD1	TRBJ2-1	TGTGCCAGCAGCCCCGCCGGGACAGGGAAGGGCGTGGGGCAGTTCTTC	CASSPAGTGKGVGQFF
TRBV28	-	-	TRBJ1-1	TGTGCCAGCAGTTTAGAGTACACTGAAGCTTTCTTT	CASSLEYTEAFF
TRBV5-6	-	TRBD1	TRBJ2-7	TGTGCCAGCAGCGAAGGGACAGGGTTATTGCTAGGGGAGCAGTACTTC	CASSEGTGLLLGEQYF
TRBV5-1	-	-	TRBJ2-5	TGCGCCAGCAGCACCCGGGGTCCACAAGAGACCCAGTACTTC	CASSTRGPQETQYF
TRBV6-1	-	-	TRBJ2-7	TGTGCCAGCAGCCAGAGACAGCTGAGCTACGAGCAGTACTTC	CASSQRQLSYEQYF
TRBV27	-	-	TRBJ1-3	TGTGCCAGCAGTTTCACGGGGTTTGGTGGAAACACCATATATTTT	CASSFTGFGGNTIYF
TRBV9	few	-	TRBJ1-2	TGTGCCAGCAGCGTAGACAGAGACTATGGCTACACCTTC	CASSVDRDYGYTF
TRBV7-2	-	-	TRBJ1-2	TGTGCCAGCAGCTTAGGTCCAGGGGTTGGCTACACCTTC	CASSLGPGVGYTF
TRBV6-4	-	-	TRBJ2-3	TGTGCCACCTCTCCGGGTCCCGAGGATACGCAGTATTTT	CATSPGPEDTQYF
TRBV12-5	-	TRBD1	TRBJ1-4	TGTGCTAGTGGACCGGGACAGGATGAAAAACTGTTTTTT	CASGPGQDEKLFF
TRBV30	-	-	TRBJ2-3	TGTGCCTGGAGTGGGGCAGGGGGGACAGATACGCAGTATTTT	CAWSGAGGTDTQYF
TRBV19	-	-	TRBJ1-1	TGTGCCAGTAGTGTCTCTAACACTGAAGCTTTCTTT	CASSVSNTEAFF
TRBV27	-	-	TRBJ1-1	TGTGCCAGCAGTCCAAGGGAGGAAATTGAAGCTTTCTTT	CASSPREEIEAFF
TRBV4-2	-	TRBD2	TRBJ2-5	TGTGCCAGCAGCCAACGAGGCGGGGGGGCCGGGTTGGAGACCCAGTACTTC	CASSQRGGGAGLETQYF
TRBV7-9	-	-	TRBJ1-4	TGTGCCAGCAGCTCGCGAGGAAGGGGTGATGAAAAACTGTTTTTT	CASSSRGRGDEKLFF
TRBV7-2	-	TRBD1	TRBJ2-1	TGTGCCAGCAGCACAGCCGGGACAGGGGGTTACTATGAGCAGTTCTTC	CASSTAGTGGYYEQFF
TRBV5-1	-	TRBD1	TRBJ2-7	TGCGCCAGCAGCCCCGGGACAGCCTACGAGCAGTACTTC	CASSPGTAYEQYF
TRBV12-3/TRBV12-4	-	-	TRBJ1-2	TGTGCCAGCAGTTTACGCCAGGACTATGGCTACACCTTC	CASSLRQDYGYTF
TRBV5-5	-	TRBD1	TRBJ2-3	TGTGCCAGCAGCCAGACAGGGACCAGCACAGATACGCAGTATTTT	CASSQTGTSTDTQYF
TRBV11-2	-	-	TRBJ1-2	TGTGCCAGCAGCTCGCGAACCAGTGGAAAGGGGTATGGCTACACCTTC	CASSSRTSGKGYGYTF
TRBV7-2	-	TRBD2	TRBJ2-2	TGTGCCAGCAGCTTCCTCGGCACCACTAGCGCCGGGGAGCTGTTTTTT	CASSFLGTTSAGELFF
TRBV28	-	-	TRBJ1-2	TGTGCCAGCAGTTTACCCGCCGGGGATAACTATGGCTACACCTTC	CASSLPAGDNYGYTF
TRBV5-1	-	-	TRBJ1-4	TGCGCCAGCAGCTTGGGGCCTTCAACTAATGAAAAACTGTTTTTT	CASSLGPSTNEKLFF
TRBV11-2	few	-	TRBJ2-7	TGTGCCAGCAGCTTAGTGAGGCGAGGGGACGGGGGAATTCACGAGCAGTACTTC	CASSLVRRGDGGIHEQYF
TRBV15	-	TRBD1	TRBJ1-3	TGTGCCACCAGCAGAGGCCCCGCCCGGGACAGCCGAAACACCATATATTTT	CATSRGPARDSRNTIYF
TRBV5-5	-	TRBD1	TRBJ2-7	TGTGCCAGCAGCCACGGAACAGGGGCTGCACCCTACGAGCAGTACTTC	CASSHGTGAAPYEQYF
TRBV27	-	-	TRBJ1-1	TGTGCCAGCAGTTACAGACAGAACACTGAAGCTTTCTTT	CASSYRQNTEAFF
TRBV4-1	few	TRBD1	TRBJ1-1	TGCGCCAGCAGCCGAGAGGACAGGGGGGGGACTTTCTTT	CASSREDRGGTFF
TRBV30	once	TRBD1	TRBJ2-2	TGTGCCTGGAGAAAAGGACAGGGGAACACCGGGGAGCTGTTTTTT	CAWRKGQGNTGELFF
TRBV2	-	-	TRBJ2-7	TGTGCCAGCAGTGAAAACGGGGCCTACGAGCAGTACTTC	CASSENGAYEQYF
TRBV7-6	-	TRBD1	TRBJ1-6	TGTGCCAGCAGCTTTGGGACAGTGGGCTCCTATAATTCACCCCTCCACTTT	CASSFGTVGSYNSPLHF
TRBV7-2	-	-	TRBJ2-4	TGTGCCAGCAGCGAGGGGGGGGCGGCCAAAAACATTCAGTACTTC	CASSEGGAAKNIQYF
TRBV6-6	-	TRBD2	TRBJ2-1	TGTGCCAGCAGTCAGCAGCGGGGGAACAATGAGCAGTTCTTC	CASSQQRGNNEQFF
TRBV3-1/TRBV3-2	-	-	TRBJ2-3	TGTGCCAGCAGCCTGGGCCAGGGTAATACGCAGTATTTT	CASSLGQGNTQYF
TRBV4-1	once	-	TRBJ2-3	TGCGCCAGCAGCCAAGTCGGGTTGCAAGTGGGCACAGATACGCAGTATTTT	CASSQVGLQVGTDTQYF
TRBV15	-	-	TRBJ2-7	TGTGCCACCAGCCGGAGACTAGGCGAGCAGTACTTC	CATSRRLGEQYF
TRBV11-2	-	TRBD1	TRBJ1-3	TGTGCCAGCAGCTTAAGGGGGCTCACGAGGGGCGGAAACACCATATATTTT	CASSLRGLTRGGNTIYF
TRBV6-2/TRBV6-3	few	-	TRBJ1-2	TGTGCCAGCAGTTCAGTAAACTATGGCTACACCTTC	CASSSVNYGYTF
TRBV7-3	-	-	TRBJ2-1	TGTGCCAGCAGCCCAATGGGAGGCAATGAGCAGTTCTTC	CASSPMGGNEQFF
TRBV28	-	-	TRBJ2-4	TGTGCCAGCCAGACTTCCGTTTCGGCCAAAAACATTCAGTACTTC	CASQTSVSAKNIQYF
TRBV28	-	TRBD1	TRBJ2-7	TGTGCCAGCAGTGGACCCAACCGGGACAGGGCCTCCTACGAGCAGTACTTC	CASSGPNRDRASYEQYF
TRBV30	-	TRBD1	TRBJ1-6	TGTGCCTGGAGGACAGGGGATAATTCACCCCTCCACTTT	CAWRTGDNSPLHF
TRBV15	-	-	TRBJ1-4	TGTGCCACCAGCAGAGATCACAGGGAAAAACTGTTTTTT	CATSRDHREKLFF
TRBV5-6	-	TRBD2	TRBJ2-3	TGTGCCAGCAGCGTACGGACTAGCGGTTACACAGATACGCAGTATTTT	CASSVRTSGYTDTQYF